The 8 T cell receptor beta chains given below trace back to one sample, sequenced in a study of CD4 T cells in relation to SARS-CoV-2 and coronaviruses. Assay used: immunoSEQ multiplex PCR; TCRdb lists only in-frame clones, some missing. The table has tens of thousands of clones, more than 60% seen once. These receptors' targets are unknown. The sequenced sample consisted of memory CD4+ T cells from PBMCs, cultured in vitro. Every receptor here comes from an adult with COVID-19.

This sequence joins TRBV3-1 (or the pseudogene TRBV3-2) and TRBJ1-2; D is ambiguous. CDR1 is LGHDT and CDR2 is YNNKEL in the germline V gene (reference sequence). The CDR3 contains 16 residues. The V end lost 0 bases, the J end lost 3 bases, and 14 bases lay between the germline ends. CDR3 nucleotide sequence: TGTGCCAGCAGCCAAGATGCCCACGGAGGGTACTATGGCTACACCTTC. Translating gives CASSQDAHGGYYGYTF.

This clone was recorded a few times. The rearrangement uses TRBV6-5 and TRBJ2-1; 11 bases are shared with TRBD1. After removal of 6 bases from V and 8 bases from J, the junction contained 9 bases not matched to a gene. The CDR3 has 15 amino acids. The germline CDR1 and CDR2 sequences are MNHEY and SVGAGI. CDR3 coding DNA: TGTGCCAGCAGCCTTGGGACAGGGGGTCTCGATGAGCAGTTCTTC. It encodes CASSLGTGGLDEQFF.

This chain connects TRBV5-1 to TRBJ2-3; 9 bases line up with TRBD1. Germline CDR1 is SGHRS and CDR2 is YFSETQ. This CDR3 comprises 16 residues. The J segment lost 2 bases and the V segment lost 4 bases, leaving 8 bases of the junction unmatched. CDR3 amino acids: CASSGGTGTNTDTQYF. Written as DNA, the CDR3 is TGCGCCAGCAGCGGGGGGACAGGGACGAACACAGATACGCAGTATTTT. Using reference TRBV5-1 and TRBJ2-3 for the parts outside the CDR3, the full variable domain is KAGVTQTPRYLIKTRGQQVTLSCSPISGHRSVSWYQQTPGQGLQFLFEYFSETQRNKGNFPGRFSGRQFSNSRSEMNVSTLELGDSALYLCASSGGTGTNTDTQYFGPGTRLTVL.

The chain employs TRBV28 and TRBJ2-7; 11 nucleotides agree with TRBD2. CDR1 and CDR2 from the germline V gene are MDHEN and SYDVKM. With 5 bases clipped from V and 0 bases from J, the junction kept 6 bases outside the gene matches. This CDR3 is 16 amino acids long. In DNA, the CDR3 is TGTGCCAGCAGTCTAGCGGGAGGTAGGAGCTCCTACGAGCAGTACTTC. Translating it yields CASSLAGGRSSYEQYF.

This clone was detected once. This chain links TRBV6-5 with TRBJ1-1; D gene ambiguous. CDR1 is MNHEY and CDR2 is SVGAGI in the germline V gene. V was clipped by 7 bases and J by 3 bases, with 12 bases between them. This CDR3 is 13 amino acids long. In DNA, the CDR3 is TGTGCCAGCATAAAACATCCCGACACTGAAGCTTTCTTT. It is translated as CASIKHPDTEAFF.

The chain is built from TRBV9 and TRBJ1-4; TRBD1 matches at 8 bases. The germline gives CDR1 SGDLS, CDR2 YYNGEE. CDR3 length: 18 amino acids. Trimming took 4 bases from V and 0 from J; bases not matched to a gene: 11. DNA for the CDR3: TGTGCCAGCAGCCCCCAGGGGGCCGTTGCGGCAACTAATGAAAAACTGTTTTTT. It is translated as CASSPQGAVAATNEKLFF.

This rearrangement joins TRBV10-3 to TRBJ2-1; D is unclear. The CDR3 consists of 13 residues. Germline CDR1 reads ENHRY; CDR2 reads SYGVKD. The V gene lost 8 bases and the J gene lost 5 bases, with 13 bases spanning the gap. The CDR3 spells CAISPRKDNEQFF. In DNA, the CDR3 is TGTGCCATCTCGCCGCGGAAGGACAATGAGCAGTTCTTC.

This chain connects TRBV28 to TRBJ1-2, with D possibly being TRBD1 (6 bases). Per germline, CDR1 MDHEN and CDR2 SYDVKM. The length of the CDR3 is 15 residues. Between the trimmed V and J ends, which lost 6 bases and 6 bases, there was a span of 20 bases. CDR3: CASSPLPQGRDGYTF. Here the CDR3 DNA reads TGTGCCAGCAGCCCTCTCCCCCAGGGGCGGGATGGCTACACCTTC.